The 15 T cell receptor beta chains in this list originate from one sample, sequenced in a study of T cells in Graves' hyperthyroidism and ophthalmopathy. Template material for amplifying TCR beta CDR3 regions consisted of RNA transcripts. HTBI primers drove first-round RT-PCR of the TCR CDR3. TCRdb recomputed calls from the multiplex PCR reads with MiXCR, one row per CDR3 protein. The table includes 550,000 to 800,000 distinct CDR3 sequences, 17% detected once. The source material was blood. The receptors stem from a man in his forties or fifties with Graves' hyperthyroidism.

This clonotype was seen ten or more times. The chain is built from TRBV20-1 and TRBJ2-5; the D gene is possibly TRBD2 (6 bases). The germline V and J ends were trimmed by 0 bases and 3 bases, with 11 bases remaining between them. From germline, CDR1 is DFQATT and CDR2 SNEGSKA (reference sequence). The CDR3 loop spans 14 amino acids. The CDR3 reads CSARDIGREETQYF. The CDR3 region has the DNA TGCAGTGCTAGAGATATCGGGAGAGAAGAGACCCAGTACTTC.

This clonotype was counted ten times or more. V gene TRBV12-3 or TRBV12-4 combines with J gene TRBJ2-6, with a tentative D call TRBD1 (5 bases). Trimming pared 5 bases from V and 1 base from J, leaving 21 bases between. The CDR3 runs 19 residues. CDR3 region: CASSHSRAVSISGANVLTF. CDR3 nucleotides: TGTGCCAGCAGTCACTCCAGGGCCGTATCTATTTCTGGGGCCAACGTCCTGACTTTC.

With regard to this clonotype: One junction end disagrees with the germline gene, perhaps due to a read error. The chain carries TRBV28 and TRBJ2-7; D unclear. This CDR3 region has 16 residues. The germline CDR1 and CDR2 sequences are MDHEN and SYDVKM. The CDR3 DNA reads as TGTACCAGCAGTTTCTTTTTGTCAGAGTATTCCTACGAGCAGTACTTC. Translated, it gives CTSSFFLSEYSYEQYF.

Only a few counts were recorded for this clonotype. This sequence joins TRBV5-1 and TRBJ1-1; D ambiguous. V lost 1 base and J 1 base, leaving 8 bases between the germline ends. Germline V gene data show CDR1 as SGHRS and CDR2 as YFSETQ. This CDR3 has 14 residues. CDR3 DNA: TGCGCCAGCAGCTTGTCGCCGGAGAACACTGAAGCTTTCTTT. Its protein is CASSLSPENTEAFF.

This clonotype has more than one count but fewer than ten. The chain is built from TRBV20-1 and TRBJ1-5, with D uncertain. The germline V gene has CDR1 DFQATT and CDR2 SNEGSKA (reference sequence). The CDR3 runs 11 residues. V was pared by 0 bases and J by 9 bases, with 6 bases between. The CDR3 nucleotides are TGCAGTGCTAGAGAGGGAGGGCCCCAGCATTTT. It is translated as CSAREGGPQHF.

This clonotype has a count of ten or more. This chain joins TRBV10-3 and TRBJ2-1; D is unclear. The germline V and J ends were trimmed by 6 bases and 5 bases, with 8 bases remaining between them. Germline V gene sequence: CDR1 ENHRY, CDR2 SYGVKD. CDR3 size: 12 residues. CDR3 in amino acids: CAISPGNNEQFF. CDR3 in DNA: TGTGCCATCAGCCCTGGGAACAATGAGCAGTTCTTC.

This clonotype was observed at least ten times. The rearrangement uses TRBV20-1 and TRBJ2-5; 10 nucleotides line up with TRBD2. Germline loops: CDR1 DFQATT, CDR2 SNEGSKA (reference sequence). The CDR3 extends over 16 amino acids. The junction had 14 bases not matched to a gene; V was cut back by 6 bases and J by 4 bases. CDR3 residues: CSAEGSLAGVGETQYF. CDR3 nucleotides: TGCAGTGCCGAGGGTTCCCTAGCGGGAGTTGGAGAGACCCAGTACTTC.

In the case of this clonotype: Germline is not matched at one junction end, which may reflect a read error. The chain couples TRBV7-9 to TRBJ2-3; D is possibly TRBD2 (5 bases). Looked up from germline, CDR1 is SEHNR and CDR2 is FQNEAQ (reference sequence). The CDR3 is 12 amino acids. The CDR3 is CASSLVRDTKYF. In DNA form, the CDR3 reads TGTGCCAGCAGCTTAGTACGGGATACGAAGTATTTT.

This rearrangement joins TRBV4-3 to TRBJ2-5, with D unresolved. Germline values: CDR1 LGHNA, CDR2 YSLEER. The CDR3 totals 15 residues. The V end was cut by 0 bases, the J end by 0 bases, with 8 bases between. The CDR3 bases are TGCGCCAGCAGCCAAGAGGGCCTGTACCAAGAGACCCAGTACTTC. This sequence encodes CASSQEGLYQETQYF.

This clonotype was seen many times. The V and J genes are TRBV2 and TRBJ2-1; unclear D gene. Trimming removed 8 bases from V and 0 bases from J, with 14 bases in between. This CDR3 region has 15 residues. Germline V gene lookup returns CDR1 SNHLY and CDR2 FYNNEI. The CDR3 loop is CASSGAQSSYNEQFF. The CDR3 DNA reads TGTGCCAGCTCTGGAGCCCAGAGCTCCTACAATGAGCAGTTCTTC.

This clonotype was detected many times. The chain has TRBV24-1 and TRBJ2-2; D remains ambiguous. V gave up 4 bases and J gave up 9 bases, with 8 bases separating them. Germline CDR1 is KGHDR and CDR2 is SFDVKD. This CDR3 region has 12 residues. CDR3 amino acids: CATSEGPWELFF. The CDR3 DNA is TGTGCCACCAGTGAAGGACCTTGGGAGCTGTTTTTT.

The chain uses TRBV5-8 and TRBJ2-7; 12 nucleotides match TRBD2. The CDR3 runs 15 residues. Losses at the gene ends were 3 bases for V and 0 bases for J; bases not matched to a gene: 1. Germline V lookup: CDR1 SGHTS, CDR2 YDEGEE. CDR3 region: CASSSSGRASYEQYF. CDR3 DNA sequence: TGTGCCAGCAGCTCTAGCGGGAGGGCCTCCTACGAGCAGTACTTC.

There are many counts of this clonotype. This sequence joins TRBV2 and TRBJ2-7; D is uncertain. V was trimmed by 3 bases and J by 2 bases, leaving 5 bases between them. The CDR3 has 12 amino acids. CDR1 is SNHLY, CDR2 FYNNEI, per germline. CDR3 in DNA: TGTGCCAGCAGTGAGGATGCCTACGAGCAGTACTTC. Translating it yields CASSEDAYEQYF. The whole variable domain, filled in from reference TRBV2 and TRBJ2-7, reads EPEVTQTPSHQVTQMGQEVILRCVPISNHLYFYWYRQILGQKVEFLVSFYNNEISEKSEIFDDQFSVERPDGSNFTLKIRSTKLEDSAMYFCASSEDAYEQYFGPGTRLTVT.

This clonotype was recorded a few times. This sequence may be a read error, since a much larger clone differs from it by one base. The chain employs TRBV7-3 and TRBJ1-1, with D unresolved. V lost 4 bases and J 5 bases, leaving 11 bases between the germline ends. CDR1 is SGHTA and CDR2 is FQGTGA in the germline V gene. CDR3 length equals 13 residues. The CDR3: CASSWAAGTEAFF. DNA of the CDR3: TGTGCCAGCAGCTGGGCAGCGGGGACTGAAGCTTTCTTT. The full variable domain, completed using reference TRBV7-3 and TRBJ1-1, is GAGVSQTPSNKVTEKGKYVELRCDPISGHTALYWYRQSLGQGPEFLIYFQGTGAADDSGLPNDRFFAVRPEGSVSTLKIQRTERGDSAVYLCASSWAAGTEAFFGQGTRLTVV.

This clonotype showed up many times. V gene TRBV28 combines with J gene TRBJ2-7, with D perhaps matching TRBD2 (6 bases). Germline-derived CDR1 and CDR2 are MDHEN and SYDVKM. The CDR3 is 17 residues long. V was trimmed by 5 bases and J by 2 bases, leaving 22 bases between them. The CDR3 DNA reads TGTGCCAGCAGTAGACCCCAGGGAGGATCAGGTACCTACGAGCAGTACTTC. Translating gives CASSRPQGGSGTYEQYF. The variable domain in full, completed from reference TRBV28 and TRBJ2-7, reads DVKVTQSSRYLVKRTGEKVFLECVQDMDHENMFWYRQDPGLGLRLIYFSYDVKMKEKGDIPEGYSVSREKKERFSLILESASTNQTSMYLCASSRPQGGSGTYEQYFGPGTRLTVT.